This T cell receptor (beta chain) was profiled in a study of T cell responses to AZD1222 COVID-19 vaccine. Details on this clone: Its antigen remains unidentified.

Assay: immunoSEQ multiplex PCR; the TCRdb copy retains only in-frame clones and omits some. The sample yields 100,000 or so clones, 80% to 90% seen once. General observations from the study: Per reports, nearly half of all spike-specific TCRs target regions that are unmutated in variants.

The sequence was collected from an adult who received the AZD1222 COVID-19 vaccine. The sequences come from peripheral blood, collected 28 days after the second AZD1222 dose.

CDR3 sequence reads: CAWGQGHGELFF. CDR3 in DNA: TGTGCCTGGGGACAGGGCCACGGGGAGCTGTTTTTT. The chain combines TRBV30 with TRBJ2-2, with TRBD1 matching 8 bases. Germline assignment: CDR1 GTSNPN and CDR2 SVGIG (reference sequence). The CDR3 has 12 amino acids. J lost 7 bases, V lost 5 bases, and 3 bases had no gene match.